The next 28 T cell receptor beta chains were all read from a single sample in a study of blood T cells in healthy people across ages. PCR was performed a second time for about 7 to 11 cycles using a sample-barcoded 5' primer and a J-beta primer mix. Each CDR3 protein is one row after TCRdb ran MiXCR on the 5' RACE reads. The data contain hundreds of thousands of distinct CDR3 sequences, 20% to 25% of them seen just once; the ten biggest clones take up roughly 22%. Sequencing was done on a sample of blood. The receptors stem from an older man in good health.

The rearrangement links TRBV29-1 to TRBJ1-1; D may be TRBD1 (6 bases). Germline V CDR1 and CDR2: SQVTM, ANQGSEA. This CDR3 is 13 amino acids long. Trimming removed 7 bases from V and 5 bases from J, with 17 bases in between. For the CDR3, the DNA is TGCAGCGGCCACAGGGCTGGGAAAACTGAAGCTTTCTTT. Protein sequence: CSGHRAGKTEAFF.

The V and J genes are TRBV12-3 or TRBV12-4 and TRBJ1-6; TRBD1 agrees at 8 bases. After removal of 6 bases from V and 8 bases from J, the junction contained 9 bases not matched to a gene. The CDR3 consists of 15 residues. The CDR3 reads CASRHSGQDYSPLHF. The DNA for the CDR3 is TGTGCCAGCAGGCACTCGGGACAGGATTATTCACCCCTCCACTTT.

This chain connects TRBV28 to TRBJ1-5; 7 nucleotides line up with TRBD1. Germline CDR1 reads MDHEN; CDR2 reads SYDVKM. This CDR3 contains 14 residues. Trimming removed 8 bases from V and 3 bases from J; junction bases left unmatched: 7. The CDR3 DNA reads as TGTGCCAGCTTCACCGGACAGGACAATCAGCCCCAGCATTTT. It encodes CASFTGQDNQPQHF.

This clonotype was seen a few times. This chain links TRBV12-3 or TRBV12-4 with TRBJ2-1; D ambiguous. The DNA end lines up better with TRBJ2-7; the J call may be wrong. The CDR3 is 12 amino acids. CDR3 in DNA: TGTGCCAGCAGTTTTGGGGATTCCGAGCAGTACTTC. As protein: CASSFGDSEQYF.

Only a few counts were recorded for this clonotype. The V call is TRBV5-1, the J call TRBJ2-3, with D unclear. The V end was cut by 0 bases, the J end by 0 bases, with 11 bases between. The CDR3 runs 16 residues. Germline CDR1 and CDR2: SGHRS and YFSETQ. The chain's CDR3 is CASSLGWISSTDTQYF. CDR3 in DNA: TGCGCCAGCAGCTTGGGTTGGATTTCTAGCACAGATACGCAGTATTTT.

This clonotype has a handful of counts. V gene TRBV19 combines with J gene TRBJ2-3; 8 bases are a match to TRBD2. The germline V gene encodes CDR1 LNHDA and CDR2 SQIVND (reference sequence). The CDR3 sequence is 14 residues long. J lost 3 bases, V lost 3 bases, and 2 bases had no gene match. DNA of the CDR3: TGTGCCAGTAGTATTACTAGCGGAACAGATACGCAGTATTTT. It codes for CASSITSGTDTQYF.

As for this clonotype: At one boundary the junction diverges from the germline segment, which might be a read error. The chain carries TRBV9 and TRBJ2-3; either TRBD1 or TRBD2 may supply D (5 bases each). Germline CDR1 reads SGDLS; CDR2 reads YYNGEE. The CDR3 is 15 amino acids. The chain's CDR3 is CTSSAPVGGTDTQYF. The CDR3 nucleotides are TGTACCAGCAGTGCCCCTGTGGGGGGCACAGATACGCAGTATTTT.

This clonotype has a handful of counts. The V and J genes are TRBV5-1 and TRBJ2-3; TRBD1 matches at 9 bases. The end of the DNA aligns better with TRBJ1-5, so the J call may be wrong. Germline V gene sequence: CDR1 SGHRS, CDR2 YFSETQ. The CDR3 contains 14 residues. CDR3 protein: CASSVGQGGDTQHF. The DNA for the CDR3 is TGCGCCAGCAGCGTGGGACAGGGTGGAGATACGCAGCATTTT.

This clonotype was counted a few times. This sequence joins TRBV4-3 and TRBJ2-3; 8 bases agree with TRBD2. CDR1 is LGHNA and CDR2 is YSLEER in the germline V gene. CDR3 size: 15 residues. V trimming: 1 base; J trimming: 5 bases; junction bases outside the gene matches: 5. CDR3 sequence reads: CASSQVTSVGDTQYF. CDR3 DNA: TGCGCCAGCAGCCAAGTGACTAGCGTTGGAGATACGCAGTATTTT.

This clonotype was counted once. V gene TRBV7-2 combines with J gene TRBJ2-2, with D perhaps matching TRBD1 (7 bases). From germline, CDR1 is SGHTA and CDR2 FQGNSA. V dropped 8 bases and J dropped 1 base, with 14 bases sitting between them. The CDR3 is 15 residues long. The CDR3: CASRAQGGNTGELFF. Here the CDR3 DNA reads TGTGCCAGCCGTGCCCAGGGGGGGAACACCGGGGAGCTGTTTTTT.

This clonotype was seen a few times. The rearrangement links TRBV5-8 to TRBJ2-1; D possibly corresponds to TRBD1 (6 bases). Germline CDR1 SGHTS, CDR2 YDEGEE. This CDR3 contains 16 residues. The V and J ends lost 4 bases and 12 bases respectively, with 26 bases between them. CDR3 DNA: TGTGCCAGCAGCCATCGGACAGCCCCATGGCTCCTTGGGCAGTTCTTC. Translated, it gives CASSHRTAPWLLGQFF. Looking up the rest from reference TRBV5-8 and TRBJ2-1 gives the full variable domain: EAGVTQSPTHLIKTRGQQATLRCSPISGHTSVYWYQQALGLGLQFLLWYDEGEERNRGNFPPRFSGRQFPNYSSELNVNALELEDSALYLCASSHRTAPWLLGQFFGPGTRLTVL.

This clonotype was observed once. Germline and junction disagree at one end, which may indicate a read error. CDR3 sequence (DNA): TGTGCCAGCAGCCCTGATAGTGTACTAGCGGGGGGTGACACAGATGCGCAGTATTTT. This translates into CASSPDSVLAGGDTDAQYF. This chain uses TRBV7-7 with TRBJ2-3, with 12 nucleotides matching TRBD2. The CDR3 runs 19 residues. Germline lookup yields CDR1 SSHAT and CDR2 FNYEAQ (reference sequence).

This clonotype was seen a handful of times. The chain carries TRBV11-2 and TRBJ2-2; either TRBD1 or TRBD2 may fit D (5 bases each). The germline gives CDR1 SGHAT, CDR2 FQNNGV. The CDR3 extends over 18 amino acids. V dropped 5 bases and J dropped 3 bases, with 22 bases sitting between them. CDR3 sequence reads: CASSPRVGRLGDTGELFF. The CDR3 DNA follows: TGTGCCAGCAGCCCGAGGGTGGGTCGTCTAGGGGACACCGGGGAGCTGTTTTTT.

This clonotype was detected a few times. The V gene is TRBV20-1, the J gene TRBJ2-5; 8 nucleotides match TRBD1. The J call may be incorrect, as the DNA end agrees better with TRBJ2-7. CDR1 and CDR2 from the germline V gene are DFQATT and SNEGSKA (reference sequence). There are 13 residues in the CDR3. The CDR3 nucleotides read TGCAGTGCTAGTAACAGGGGGGCCTACGAGCAGTACGTC. Its protein product is CSASNRGAYEQYV.

This clonotype appeared a few times. CDR3 sequence (DNA): TGTGCCAGCAGAGAAGGGTCGGGGTCTATAGCAAGCCAAGAGACCCAGTACTTC. Translated, it gives CASREGSGSIASQETQYF. This rearrangement joins TRBV12-3 or TRBV12-4 to TRBJ2-5; weak D call: TRBD2 (5 bases). Trimming cost V 6 bases and J 1 base, with 24 bases left between them. The CDR3 totals 18 residues.

The rearrangement joins TRBV12-3 or TRBV12-4 to TRBJ2-7; D is unclear. The DNA end lines up better with TRBJ2-1; the J call may be wrong. This CDR3 has 12 amino acids. CDR3 loop: CASSFLIHEQFF. The DNA for the CDR3 is TGTGCCAGCAGTTTTCTGATACATGAGCAGTTCTTC.

This clonotype occurred a few times. This chain connects TRBV7-2 to TRBJ2-1; D might be TRBD2 (6 bases). This CDR3 is 14 amino acids long. The V and J ends lost 1 base and 6 bases respectively, with 10 bases between them. Germline-derived CDR1 and CDR2 are SGHTA and FQGNSA. Written as DNA, the CDR3 is TGTGCCAGCAGCTTAGTTCTGGGGGGCAATGAGCAGTTCTTC. Protein product: CASSLVLGGNEQFF.

This clonotype was seen a few times. The rearrangement uses TRBV7-9 and TRBJ2-7; 7 nucleotides agree with TRBD1. Matching the DNA end better, TRBJ2-5 makes the J call doubtful. From germline, CDR1 is SEHNR and CDR2 FQNEAQ (reference sequence). The CDR3 length is 16 residues. CDR3 DNA sequence: TGTGCCAGCAGCCCACGTAGGGACAGCTTACAAGAGACCCAGTACTTC. Protein: CASSPRRDSLQETQYF.

This rearrangement joins TRBV2 to TRBJ1-1; 8 bases line up with TRBD1. With 6 bases clipped from V and 5 bases from J, the junction kept 5 bases outside the gene matches. The length of the CDR3 is 13 residues. Germline CDR1 is SNHLY and CDR2 is FYNNEI. CDR3 in amino acids: CASRGDRSTEAFF. Here the CDR3 DNA reads TGTGCCAGCAGGGGGGACAGGAGTACTGAAGCTTTCTTT.

This clonotype was picked up a small number of times. The gene calls are TRBV11-2 and TRBJ1-4, with unresolved D. Per germline, CDR1 SGHAT and CDR2 FQNNGV. V was trimmed by 1 base and J by 2 bases, leaving 17 bases between them. This CDR3 has 18 residues. DNA of the CDR3: TGTGCCAGCAGCTTAGCGGTTCCAGGTTTGGTGACTAATGAAAAACTGTTTTTT. It translates to CASSLAVPGLVTNEKLFF.

This chain links TRBV29-1 with TRBJ1-2, with 9 bases that match TRBD1. This CDR3 comprises 14 residues. Germline V gene lookup returns CDR1 SQVTM and CDR2 ANQGSEA. Trimming removed 3 bases from V and 6 bases from J; junction bases left unmatched: 8. CDR3 sequence: CSVDPQGTGNGYTF. The DNA for the CDR3 is TGCAGCGTTGACCCCCAGGGGACAGGGAATGGCTACACCTTC.

In this sample, this clonotype turned up a few times. The chain employs TRBV6-2 or TRBV6-3 and TRBJ2-7; maybe TRBD1 (6 bases). The CDR3 sequence is 17 residues long. V gave up 2 bases and J gave up 5 bases, with 22 bases separating them. CDR1 is MNHEY, CDR2 SVGEGT, per germline. This chain's CDR3 is CASSYETGFFEVHEQYF. DNA for the CDR3: TGTGCCAGCAGTTACGAGACAGGATTCTTTGAGGTTCACGAGCAGTACTTC.

The rearrangement uses TRBV3-1 and TRBJ2-6; D call uncertain. Deletions cut 3 bases from V and 2 bases from J, with 8 bases between. This CDR3 has 15 residues. Germline CDR1 LGHDT, CDR2 YNNKEL (reference sequence). This CDR3 reads CASSQAYTGANVLTF. The CDR3 DNA reads as TGTGCCAGCAGCCAGGCTTACACTGGGGCCAACGTCCTGACTTTC.

The V and J genes are TRBV7-9 and TRBJ2-3, with TRBD1 matching 8 bases. The germline gives CDR1 SEHNR, CDR2 FQNEAQ (reference sequence). Losses at the gene ends were 7 bases for V and 3 bases for J; bases not matched to a gene: 9. The CDR3 consists of 15 residues. The CDR3 protein is CASTTGQGSTDTQYF. The CDR3 nucleotides are TGTGCCAGCACCACTGGACAGGGATCGACAGATACGCAGTATTTT.

This clonotype was detected once. A much larger clone lies a single base off, so this may be a read error. No conserved phenylalanine or tryptophan is present at the end of the CDR3, so a read error is the likely explanation. The V gene is TRBV29-1, the J gene TRBJ1-1; D may be TRBD1 (6 bases). V was shortened by 6 bases and J by 1 base, with 12 bases between the two germline ends. The germline V gene encodes CDR1 SQVTM and CDR2 ANQGSEA. The CDR3 runs to 13 residues. This chain's CDR3 is CSVRRTANTEAFS. Written as DNA, the CDR3 is TGCAGCGTCCGGAGGACAGCGAACACTGAAGCTTTCTCT.

This clonotype was seen more than once but under ten times. The V and J genes are TRBV20-1 and TRBJ2-1; the D gene is possibly TRBD2 (6 bases). The CDR3 sequence is 15 residues long. Germline-derived CDR1 and CDR2 are DFQATT and SNEGSKA (reference sequence). Trimming left V 5 bases short and J 0 bases short, with 14 bases between. CDR3 DNA: TGCAGTGCTGGGCATCGGGGAGGCTCCTACAATGAGCAGTTCTTC. Its protein is CSAGHRGGSYNEQFF.

The rearrangement uses TRBV29-1 and TRBJ1-2; unclear D gene. Trimming removed 0 bases at V and 7 bases at J, with 12 bases between. The germline CDR1 and CDR2 sequences are SQVTM and ANQGSEA. There are 13 residues in the CDR3. DNA for the CDR3: TGCAGCGTTGAAGATCGAAGAGTGAGTGGCTACACCTTC. Residues: CSVEDRRVSGYTF.

This chain uses TRBV12-3 or TRBV12-4 with TRBJ2-3; possible D gene TRBD1, 5 bases. This CDR3 spans 16 amino acids. Trimming removed 4 bases at V and 0 bases at J, with 14 bases between. CDR3 residues: CASSSRLRASTDTQYF. The CDR3 DNA follows: TGTGCCAGCAGTTCACGACTCAGGGCTAGCACAGATACGCAGTATTTT.